This TCR beta chain comes out of a study of blood T cell repertoires in COVID-19. Assay used: immunoSEQ multiplex PCR; TCRdb lists only in-frame clones, some missing. The table lists roughly 310,000 clones, about 91% of them singletons. This clone was picked up one time. The trim removed 1 base at V and 5 bases at J, leaving 4 bases unmatched. Germline CDR1 and CDR2: LGHNA and YNFKEQ. The CDR3 contains 14 residues. Sequenced input: PBMCs or T cells enriched from blood (not recorded which). The receptor was derived from a woman aged 40 to 50 who had recovered from COVID-19. This chain joins TRBV4-2 and TRBJ2-7; 8 nucleotides align to TRBD2. CDR3: CASSQGGLAHEQYF. As DNA, the CDR3 is TGTGCCAGCAGCCAAGGCGGACTAGCCCACGAGCAGTACTTC.